The clone carrying this TCR beta chain has just a few counts. Its specificity is not known. V lost 4 bases and J 2 bases, leaving 9 bases between the germline ends. The CDR3 is 15 amino acids. Germline CDR1 reads SEHNR; CDR2 reads FQNEAQ (reference sequence). The data were obtained in a study of early stage breast cancer tumors. Study overall: Samples were sequenced at approximately 10-fold average coverage. General observations from the study: Enriched TCRB sequences shared across patients were mostly commonly generated sequences.

Clones were sequenced by immunoSEQ multiplex PCR, and TCRdb holds only the in-frame ones, with some missing. The data show about 30,000 clones, under 75% seen once. The rearrangement joins TRBV7-9 to TRBJ2-6, with D unclear. The receptor's source is a person between 50 and 60 years old with breast cancer. Sequenced: blood. CDR3 residues: CASSSFGAGANVLTF. The CDR3 coding sequence is TGTGCCAGCAGCTCCTTTGGCGCTGGGGCCAACGTCCTGACTTTC. Drawing the rest from reference TRBV7-9 and TRBJ2-6, the complete variable domain is DTGVSQNPRHKITKRGQNVTFRCDPISEHNRLYWYRQTLGQGPEFLTYFQNEAQLEKSRLLSDRFSAERPKGSFSTLEIQRTEQGDSAMYLCASSSFGAGANVLTFGAGSRLTVL.